This T cell receptor (beta chain) was sequenced for a study of persistence of HIV-infected CD4 T cells. General observations from the study: TCR oligoclonality correlated with proviral oligoclonality in the same sorted populations.

This was the immunoSEQ version 4 assay in survey mode. The data were produced by immunoSEQ multiplex PCR, yet TCRdb's version contains in-frame clones alone and is incomplete. The sample consists of about 46,000 clones, just under 90% of them appearing once. This nonspecific control used anti-CD3/anti-CD28 bead stimulation of CD4+ T cells. Sorting selected CD4+ T cells upregulating both CD40 ligand and CD69. CDR1 is WSHSY, CDR2 SAAADI, per germline. Trimming removed 4 bases at V and 7 bases at J, with 20 bases between. This CDR3 has 16 amino acids. Remarks on this clone: The antigen remains unidentified.

The chain couples TRBV10-2 to TRBJ2-1; TRBD2 might be the D (5 bases). The clonotype comes from an adult woman with HIV who was CMV-seropositive. The source material was CD4+ T cells sorted from PBMCs after approximately 19-hour stimulation, sampled from a patient who received antiretroviral therapy. This CDR3 is CASSVWRLEDANEQFF. The CDR3 DNA follows: TGCGCCAGCAGTGTCTGGAGATTGGAGGATGCGAATGAGCAGTTCTTC.